Reported below is one T cell receptor beta chain. Its antigen remains unknown. CDR3 length: 11 residues. Germline lookup yields CDR1 SEHNR and CDR2 FQNEAQ (reference sequence). Naive CD8+ T cells carried a CD45RO-CCR7+CD27+CD95- phenotype. The libraries of TRB cDNA were constructed through 5' RACE using UMI labels. TCRdb reprocessed the 5' RACE reads, with one entry per CDR3 protein and no DNA. Its table lists around 160,000 distinct CDR3 sequences. This sample stems from a study of CXCR3-negative and CXCR3-positive naive CD8 T cells. Study results and caveats: Both of the naive subsets showed about the same high diversity, but memory CD8+ cells had much less. When CXCR3-positive naive cells were set against CXCR3-negative naive cells, the former had more hydrophobic TRB CDR3s.

The rearrangement links TRBV7-9 to TRBJ2-2; TCRdb proposes TRBD1, but this gene call is untestable without DNA. This TCR was recovered from a human donor in good health. Some clones in this sample may be carry-over from other donors' samples. Material for sequencing was naive CXCR3+ CD8+ T cells from blood. Noted subset: CD45RO-CCR7+CD27+CD95- naive CD8+ T cells expressing CXCR3 (TNR3+). The CDR3: CASSPGEELFF.